This T cell receptor (beta chain) was recorded in a study of Graves' ophthalmopathy and Graves' hyperthyroidism. Investigators amplified TCR beta CDR3 regions from RNA transcripts. HTBI primers primed a first-round RT-PCR, and a second-round multiplex PCR followed. From the multiplex PCR reads, TCRdb called clonotypes with MiXCR, one entry per CDR3 protein. The sample includes about 390,000 distinct CDR3 sequences, 17% seen only once; the top ten take roughly 2.3%. This CDR3 comprises 16 residues. V lost 0 bases and J lost 3, with 15 bases in between. Germline values: CDR1 LGHDT, CDR2 YNNKEL (reference sequence).

Sequencing was carried out using peripheral blood. The chain combines TRBV3-1 with TRBJ2-7; possible D gene TRBD1, 5 bases. The clonotype was recovered from an adult woman with stable Graves' hyperthyroidism. CDR3 region: CASSQDLIAGNYEQYF. The CDR3 DNA sequence: TGTGCCAGCAGCCAAGATCTGATCGCAGGGAACTACGAGCAGTACTTC.